One and the same sample provided the 6 T cell receptor beta chains below, sequenced in a study of Graves' ophthalmopathy and Graves' hyperthyroidism. Amplification from RNA transcripts yielded the TCR beta CDR3 regions. HTBI-primed first-round RT-PCR preceded second-round multiplex PCR. Each CDR3 protein is one row after TCRdb ran MiXCR on the multiplex PCR reads. Of tens of thousands of distinct CDR3 sequences listed, about 50% were seen once; the top ten hold 20% to 25%. The sequencing sample was made of peripheral blood. The receptors stem from an adult man with Graves' ophthalmopathy.

In its sample, this clonotype was seen many times. The V and J genes are TRBV7-2 and TRBJ1-1; tentatively, D is TRBD1 (6 bases). CDR1 is SGHTA, CDR2 FQGNSA, per germline. Trimming stripped 1 base from V and 0 bases from J, with 9 bases between. This CDR3 region has 15 residues. The CDR3: CASSLDTGLNTEAFF. Here the CDR3 DNA reads TGTGCCAGCAGCTTAGATACAGGGTTGAACACTGAAGCTTTCTTT.

This clonotype was counted a few times. The rearrangement links TRBV20-1 to TRBJ1-6; 7 bases align to TRBD1. CDR1 DFQATT and CDR2 SNEGSKA come from the germline V gene (reference sequence). Unmatched junction bases numbered 7, after V lost 5 bases and J lost 0 bases. There are 16 residues in the CDR3. The CDR3 loop is CSAPRQGGSYNSPLHF. Here the CDR3 DNA reads TGCAGTGCTCCTAGACAGGGTGGCTCCTATAATTCACCCCTCCACTTT.

The sample holds many counts of this clonotype. CDR3 residues: CASSESGTGVETQYF. As DNA, the CDR3 is TGTGCCAGCAGTGAATCCGGGACAGGGGTCGAGACCCAGTACTTC. The chain joins TRBV25-1 to TRBJ2-5, with 10 nucleotides matching TRBD1. This CDR3 has 15 residues. Unmatched junction bases numbered 4, after V lost 1 base and J lost 5 bases. Germline V gene data show CDR1 as MGHDK and CDR2 as SYGVNS.

This chain links TRBV11-2 with TRBJ2-7; D not certain. CDR1 is SGHAT and CDR2 is FQNNGV in the germline V gene. The CDR3 totals 11 residues. Trimming left V 5 bases short and J 5 bases short, with 7 bases between. As DNA, the CDR3 is TGTGCCAGCAGCCCCCTCAACGAGCAGTACTTC. It translates to CASSPLNEQYF.

The sample holds many counts of this clonotype. The rearrangement joins TRBV14 to TRBJ2-1; D gene ambiguous. Germline V gene sequence: CDR1 SGHDN, CDR2 FVKESK. With 6 bases removed from V and 7 bases from J, the gap between germline ends came to 10 bases. The CDR3 loop spans 12 amino acids. The CDR3 sequence is CASSPMGNEQFF. The CDR3 DNA reads as TGTGCCAGCAGTCCAATGGGTAATGAGCAGTTCTTC.

This chain joins TRBV20-1 and TRBJ2-7; TRBD1 agrees at 9 bases. The CDR3 is made up of 14 amino acids. Per the germline V gene, CDR1 is DFQATT and CDR2 is SNEGSKA (reference sequence). V trimming: 0 bases; J trimming: 3 bases; junction bases outside the gene matches: 3. This CDR3 reads CSARDVTGGYEQYF. The DNA for the CDR3 is TGCAGTGCTAGAGATGTGACAGGGGGCTACGAGCAGTACTTC.